The source of this TCR beta chain is a study of CD8+CD57+ T cells in acquired aplastic anemia. Study-wide background: Across the sorted CD4+ and CD8+ cells, DNA amounts averaged about 3 ug.

This clonotype was counted ten times or more. Its antigen is not known. Patients chosen for sequencing had shown CD8+CD57+ cell expansion by flow cytometry. Acquired aplastic anemia of severe grade affected all patients. Profiling that covered TCR beta VDJ and CDR3 relied on genomic DNA as its template. TCRdb fed the reads into MiXCR, producing one record per CDR3 protein. The table lists roughly 150,000 distinct CDR3 sequences, 45% to 55% of them singletons. Study-wide findings and caveats: Patients shared some 29 CD8+ CDR3 sequences with controls. No significant difference in CD8+ Simpson's diversity was found between patients and controls.

CDR1 is SGHRS, CDR2 YFSETQ, per germline. V was pared by 0 bases and J by 7 bases, with 14 bases between. There are 14 residues in the CDR3. The sample consisted of sorted CD4+, CD8+, or CD8+CD57+ T cells (not recorded which) from PBMCs. The receptor was derived from a human donor with aplastic anemia. This chain joins TRBV5-1 and TRBJ2-7; unclear D gene. The CDR3 DNA sequence: TGCGCCAGCAGCTTGGCGATAGGTTCGAGGGAGCAGTACTTC. It translates to CASSLAIGSREQYF.